This is a list of T cell receptor beta chains from one sample in a study of cytomegalovirus exposure and HLA in healthy donors. Repertoires were generated with immunoSEQ multiplex PCR, while TCRdb's copy carries only in-frame clones and drops some. The sample contains about 130,000 clones, over 70% of which appear only once. Material: PBMCs. The receptors were gathered from a woman aged 18-29 years in good health and CMV-seronegative. Both conserved end residues are part of each CDR3. The D gene is left open where the match is weak. The size entry is marked missing in some rows and otherwise reads once, few, many or a size class.

DNA: TGTGCCAGCAGCTTGTCCCCGGGACAGGGGGACTTC
CDR3: CASSLSPGQGDF
size: .
V: TRBV7-2
J: TRBJ2-7
D: TRBD1

DNA: TGTGCCAGCAGCTTGCAGGAATCGACACCCCTCCACTTT
CDR3: CASSLQESTPLHF
size: few
V: TRBV5-6
J: TRBJ1-6
D: .

DNA: TGTGCCAGCAGCTTGGCCAGGGGGCTGAACACTGAAGCTTTCTTT
CDR3: CASSLARGLNTEAFF
size: .
V: TRBV5-8
J: TRBJ1-1
D: TRBD1

DNA: TGTGCCAGCAGCTTACCCACTGGGGCCAACGTCCTGACTTTC
CDR3: CASSLPTGANVLTF
size: .
V: TRBV7-2
J: TRBJ2-6
D: .

DNA: TGTGCCAGCAGCTTGGGTAGCGGAGCTTACAATGAGCAGTTCTTC
CDR3: CASSLGSGAYNEQFF
size: .
V: TRBV5-4
J: TRBJ2-1
D: .

DNA: TGTGCCAGCAGTCTCACTAGCGGCAATTCCTACGAGCAGTACTTC
CDR3: CASSLTSGNSYEQYF
size: .
V: TRBV7-2
J: TRBJ2-7
D: TRBD2

DNA: TGTGCCAGCAGCTTGCCCCCAAGGACAGGGAACGATGGCTACACCTTC
CDR3: CASSLPPRTGNDGYTF
size: .
V: TRBV5-6
J: TRBJ1-2
D: TRBD1

DNA: TGTGCCAGCAGCTTGGGGGTCCCGGGGGACTATGGCTACACCTTC
CDR3: CASSLGVPGDYGYTF
size: .
V: TRBV5-4
J: TRBJ1-2
D: .

DNA: TGTGCCTCCCGGGACAGGTTCTTTGAGCAGTTCTTC
CDR3: CASRDRFFEQFF
size: .
V: TRBV10-3
J: TRBJ2-1
D: TRBD1

DNA: TGTGCCAGTAGTATGGGTGAGGACAGCCTTAAAGAGACCCAGTACTTC
CDR3: CASSMGEDSLKETQYF
size: once
V: TRBV19
J: TRBJ2-5
D: .

DNA: TGTGCCAGCAGCAAAGGGACAGATAACATGAACACTGAAGCTTTCTTT
CDR3: CASSKGTDNMNTEAFF
size: .
V: TRBV21-1
J: TRBJ1-1
D: .

DNA: TGTGCCAGCTCTAGGGGAGGATACCACGAGCAGTACTTC
CDR3: CASSRGGYHEQYF
size: .
V: TRBV5-6
J: TRBJ2-7
D: .

DNA: TGCGCCTCATCCAACGGAGCAGACTCTAGCACAGATACGCAGTATTTT
CDR3: CASSNGADSSTDTQYF
size: .
V: TRBV5-1
J: TRBJ2-3
D: .

DNA: TGTGCCACCAGCAGAGATGAGGGGGCGGGGGAGCTGTTTTTT
CDR3: CATSRDEGAGELFF
size: .
V: TRBV15
J: TRBJ2-2
D: TRBD1

DNA: TGTGCCAGCAGTTACCAGGGGCCGAACACTGAAGCTTTCTTT
CDR3: CASSYQGPNTEAFF
size: .
V: TRBV6-6
J: TRBJ1-1
D: .

DNA: TGTGCCAGCAGCCCCGGGGGTAATTTGGCAGATACGCAGTATTTT
CDR3: CASSPGGNLADTQYF
size: few
V: TRBV7-2
J: TRBJ2-3
D: .

DNA: TGTGCCTGGAGTGTACTGTCTCCCACCGGGGAGCTGTTTTTT
CDR3: CAWSVLSPTGELFF
size: .
V: TRBV30
J: TRBJ2-2
D: .

DNA: TGCGCCAGCAGCCAAGTCGGAACAGCTGACGAGCAGTACTTC
CDR3: CASSQVGTADEQYF
size: few
V: TRBV4-1
J: TRBJ2-7
D: .

DNA: TGTGCCTGGAGCCGGGCCCGGACTAGCAGGGGGGGTGAGCAGTTCTTC
CDR3: CAWSRARTSRGGEQFF
size: once
V: TRBV30
J: TRBJ2-1
D: .

DNA: TGCGCCATCAGCCAAGATTATTGGCGGGGAGGGGCCAAAAACATTCAGTACTTC
CDR3: CAISQDYWRGGAKNIQYF
size: .
V: TRBV4-1
J: TRBJ2-4
D: TRBD2

DNA: TGCGCCAGCAGCGTTGGGATCGACAGGGGATACGAGCAGTACTTC
CDR3: CASSVGIDRGYEQYF
size: .
V: TRBV5-1
J: TRBJ2-7
D: TRBD1

DNA: TGTGCCACCAGCAGAGGCGGCTTTAACTACGAGCAGTACTTC
CDR3: CATSRGGFNYEQYF
size: .
V: TRBV15
J: TRBJ2-7
D: .

DNA: TGTGCCAGCAGCTTTTTCGAGACAACGAACACTGAAGCTTTCTTT
CDR3: CASSFFETTNTEAFF
size: once
V: TRBV7-8
J: TRBJ1-1
D: .

DNA: TGCGCCAGCAGCTGGCCGGACCGTACAGGGGGCAGAAACATTCAGTACTTC
CDR3: CASSWPDRTGGRNIQYF
size: few
V: TRBV5-1
J: TRBJ2-4
D: TRBD1

DNA: TGTGCCAGTAGTTCCCGGGGAGGAACCAAGCGGATGACCCAGTACTTC
CDR3: CASSSRGGTKRMTQYF
size: .
V: TRBV19
J: TRBJ2-5
D: .

DNA: TGTGCCAGTAGCCCCCGGACAGCACCATCGGTTCTCCAGCATTTT
CDR3: CASSPRTAPSVLQHF
size: .
V: TRBV19
J: TRBJ1-5
D: .

DNA: TGTGCCAGCGCGGGAGGGGGCCACGAGCAGTACTTC
CDR3: CASAGGGHEQYF
size: .
V: TRBV27
J: TRBJ2-7
D: TRBD2

DNA: TGTGCCAGCAGCTTAGGAGGAGAAGAGACCCAGTACTTC
CDR3: CASSLGGEETQYF
size: .
V: TRBV7-9
J: TRBJ2-5
D: .

DNA: TGCAGCGGGGGGGGACAGGGGAAAAATGAGCAGTTCTTC
CDR3: CSGGGQGKNEQFF
size: .
V: TRBV29-1
J: TRBJ2-1
D: TRBD1

DNA: TGTGCCAGCAGACTTTGGGGGGATGAAAAACTGTTTTTT
CDR3: CASRLWGDEKLFF
size: few
V: TRBV2
J: TRBJ1-4
D: .

DNA: TGTGCCAGCAGCCCGATGACAGCTTCGAATGAAAAACTGTTTTTT
CDR3: CASSPMTASNEKLFF
size: .
V: TRBV6-5
J: TRBJ1-4
D: .

DNA: TGTGCCAGCTGGGAGACAGGGAACACCGGGGAGCTGTTTTTT
CDR3: CASWETGNTGELFF
size: .
V: TRBV18
J: TRBJ2-2
D: .

DNA: TGTGCCAGCAGTTACACCCTGGGACAGGAGAATGAAAAACTGTTTTTT
CDR3: CASSYTLGQENEKLFF
size: few
V: TRBV6-5
J: TRBJ1-4
D: TRBD1

DNA: TGTGCCATCAGTGACCTTGGGACAGGGGGACAGCCCCAGCATTTT
CDR3: CAISDLGTGGQPQHF
size: .
V: TRBV10-3
J: TRBJ1-5
D: TRBD1

DNA: TGTGCCAGTGTTCTTAATAGCAATCAGCCCCAGCATTTT
CDR3: CASVLNSNQPQHF
size: once
V: TRBV19
J: TRBJ1-5
D: .

DNA: TGTGCCAGCAGACCGGGACACGTAGGGGTCACTGAAGCTTTCTTT
CDR3: CASRPGHVGVTEAFF
size: .
V: TRBV7-2
J: TRBJ1-1
D: .